The entry that follows covers one TCR beta chain sequence. Its recognized antigen is unknown. Within one base of it there is no much larger clone, and no base qualities were kept. High-throughput TCRbeta CDR3 sequencing of frozen genomic DNA was performed by immunoSEQ, including PCR amplification, mapping, bias correction and internal controls. In the authors' own workflow: Productive rearrangements were retained, and unique TCRbeta sequences were defined by the CDR3 nucleotide sequence together with the V and J gene. Donor-reactive sequences required at least 5-fold expansion in CFSE-low cells versus unstimulated pre-transplant cells and at least 0.01% frequency. To ensure at least 90% detection power, minimum frequency thresholds were set for each subject based on that subject's lowest-template unstimulated sample. Jensen-Shannon divergence between the top 1000 TCRbeta sequences post-transplant and pre-transplant was used to measure repertoire turnover. Two-sided Fisher's exact tests were used to test for changes in the detection of donor-reactive sequences. TCRdb limited this immuneACCESS table to in-frame rearrangements with V and J called. A share of clones is missing; checked studies link under half to unresolved V genes, and the rest is unexplained. The DNA was the basis for D and trimming; V, J and clone size are from that table. This sample holds roughly 12,000 clones; under 75% were observed only once. The ten biggest clones cover 25% to 40% of the sample.

The data are from a study of T cell clones after liver transplantation (dated by TCRdb to about 2019). Some background on the complete study: ITN030ST, the source of the samples, was a randomized trial that attempted immunosuppression withdrawal within 2 years of liver transplantation. After a pre-transplant mixed lymphocyte reaction, TCRbeta sequencing was used to pinpoint donor-reactive T cell clones, which were subsequently tracked in post-transplant blood. As an antigen-independent comparator for the donor-reactive sequences, third party-reactive TCRbeta sequences from pre-transplant MLRs were identified as well. Of the eight recipients, three were HCV-positive, while the remaining recipients had been transplanted for non-autoimmune, non-viral indications. The subjects received no induction therapy and were kept on standard immunosuppression until randomization at 12-24 months post-transplant. To count as tolerant, a recipient had to stay completely off immunosuppression for at least one year without liver enzymes climbing beyond twice the upper limit of normal. Blood samples were collected pre-transplant, pre-randomization before withdrawal, and post-randomization after either full withdrawal or failed withdrawal. A cohort of 8 liver transplant recipients was studied, of whom 3 were classified as tolerant and 5 as non-tolerant. Points the paper makes about the study in general: A greater decline was seen for donor-reactive sequences than for third party-reactive sequences, suggesting partial antigen-specific deletion unrelated to withdrawal success. Because allograft tissue specimens were not available, migration of donor-reactive T cells into the graft, rather than deletion, may have occurred. Once repertoire turnover was taken into account, donor-reactive detection showed a significant reduction for CD4 in 7 of 8 subjects and for CD8 in 8 of 8. Low numbers of available donor cells limited the measurable donor-reactive repertoire in two subjects. In most of the 8 subjects, circulating donor-reactive CD4 TCRbeta sequences decreased significantly after transplant, regardless of tolerance or HCV status. Because of small, heterogeneous patient numbers and non-standardized post-transplant time points, the conclusions were only preliminary.

Thawed unstimulated PBMCs were stained for CD3, CD4 and CD8 and FACS-sorted into CD3+CD4+ and CD3+CD8+ populations. Each of the 8 studied subjects was randomized to immunosuppression withdrawal. Genomic DNA was isolated with the Qiagen DNeasy Blood and Tissue Kit. CDR1 and CDR2 were assigned from the germline V gene (reference sequence) as MNHEY and SMNVEV. Spanning cysteine to phenylalanine, the CDR3 consists of 16 amino acids. Only CDR3 DNA remains: 48 bases, in frame from the first base. Relative to germline, V is missing 0 bases and J is missing 1 base, with 4 bases of the junction outside any gene match.

This chain joins TRBV27 to TRBJ2-3; 7 central bases correspond to TRBD2. Specimen: CD8+ T cells from blood, collected at the 22-month timepoint. This clonotype was obtained from a human patient who received a liver transplant. After a transplant, the graft donor may have provided part of the T cells. CDR3 reads: CASSLSRGVGTDTQYF. The nucleotide sequence reads TGTGCCAGCAGTTTATCCCGGGGGGTGGGCACAGATACGCAGTATTTT.